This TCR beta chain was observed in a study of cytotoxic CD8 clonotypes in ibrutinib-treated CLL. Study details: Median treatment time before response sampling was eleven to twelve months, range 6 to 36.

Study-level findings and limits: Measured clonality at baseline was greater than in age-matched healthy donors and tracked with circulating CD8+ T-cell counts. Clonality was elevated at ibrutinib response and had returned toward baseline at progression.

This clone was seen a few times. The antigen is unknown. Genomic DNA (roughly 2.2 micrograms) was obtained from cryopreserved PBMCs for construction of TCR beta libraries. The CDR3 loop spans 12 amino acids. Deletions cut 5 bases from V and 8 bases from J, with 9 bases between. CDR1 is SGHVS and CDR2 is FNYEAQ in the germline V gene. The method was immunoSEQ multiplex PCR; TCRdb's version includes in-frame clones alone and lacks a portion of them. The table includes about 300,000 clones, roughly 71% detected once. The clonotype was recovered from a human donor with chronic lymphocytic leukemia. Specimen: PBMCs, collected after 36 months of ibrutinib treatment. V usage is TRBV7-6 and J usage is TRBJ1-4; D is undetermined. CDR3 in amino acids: CASSPLGEKLFF. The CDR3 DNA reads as TGTGCCAGCAGCCCCCTGGGAGAAAAACTGTTTTTT.